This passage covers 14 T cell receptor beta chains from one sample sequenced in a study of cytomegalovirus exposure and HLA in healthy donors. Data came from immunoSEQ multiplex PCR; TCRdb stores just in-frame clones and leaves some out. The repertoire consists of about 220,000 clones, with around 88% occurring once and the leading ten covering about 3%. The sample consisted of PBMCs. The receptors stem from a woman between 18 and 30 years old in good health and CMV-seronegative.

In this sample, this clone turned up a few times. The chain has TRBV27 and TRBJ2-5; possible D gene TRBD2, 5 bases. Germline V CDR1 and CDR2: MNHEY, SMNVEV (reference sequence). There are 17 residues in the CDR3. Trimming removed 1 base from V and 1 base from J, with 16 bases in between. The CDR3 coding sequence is TGTGCCAGCAGTTTATGGGCGGGCTTGGCCACCCAAGAGACCCAGTACTTC. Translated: CASSLWAGLATQETQYF.

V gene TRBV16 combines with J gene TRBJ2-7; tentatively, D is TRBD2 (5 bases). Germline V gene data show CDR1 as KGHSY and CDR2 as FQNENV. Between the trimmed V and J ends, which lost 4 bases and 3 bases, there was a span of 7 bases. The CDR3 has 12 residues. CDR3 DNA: TGTGCCAGCAGCCCAGAGGGCTACGAGCAGTACTTC. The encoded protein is CASSPEGYEQYF.

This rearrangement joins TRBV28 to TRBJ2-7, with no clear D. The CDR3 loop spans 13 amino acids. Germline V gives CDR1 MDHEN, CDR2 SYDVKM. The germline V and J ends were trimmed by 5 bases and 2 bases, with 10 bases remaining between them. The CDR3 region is CASSLTAPYEQYF. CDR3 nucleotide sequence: TGTGCCAGCAGTCTCACTGCCCCCTACGAGCAGTACTTC.

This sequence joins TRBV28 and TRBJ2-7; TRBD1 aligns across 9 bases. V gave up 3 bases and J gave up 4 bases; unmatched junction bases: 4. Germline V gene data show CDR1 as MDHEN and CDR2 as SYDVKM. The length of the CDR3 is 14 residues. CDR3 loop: CASSLDRGFYEQYF. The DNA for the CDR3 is TGTGCCAGCAGTTTGGACAGGGGATTTTACGAGCAGTACTTC.

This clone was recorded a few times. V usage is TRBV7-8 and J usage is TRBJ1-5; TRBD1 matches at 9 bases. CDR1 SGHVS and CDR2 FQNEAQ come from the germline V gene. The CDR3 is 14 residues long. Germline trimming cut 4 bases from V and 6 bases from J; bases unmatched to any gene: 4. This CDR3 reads CASSSDRGSQPQHF. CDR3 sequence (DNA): TGTGCCAGCAGCTCGGACAGGGGTTCTCAGCCCCAGCATTTT.

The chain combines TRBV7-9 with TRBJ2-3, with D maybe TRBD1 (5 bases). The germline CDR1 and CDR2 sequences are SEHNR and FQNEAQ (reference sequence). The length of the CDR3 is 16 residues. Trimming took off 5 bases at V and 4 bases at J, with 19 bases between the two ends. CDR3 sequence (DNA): TGTGCCAGCAGCGGACCAGGGCCCGGTGGATCAGATACGCAGTATTTT. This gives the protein CASSGPGPGGSDTQYF.

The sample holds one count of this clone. CDR3 in amino acids: CASSNIAGGVGELFF. CDR3 nucleotide sequence: TGTGCCAGCAGCAACATAGCGGGAGGGGTCGGGGAGCTGTTTTTT. The J gene is TRBJ2-2, the V gene TRBV13, with 11 positions matching TRBD2. Germline V gene sequence: CDR1 PRHDT, CDR2 FYEKMQ (reference sequence). The CDR3 consists of 15 residues. J was trimmed by 7 bases and V by 5 bases; bases with no gene match: 6.

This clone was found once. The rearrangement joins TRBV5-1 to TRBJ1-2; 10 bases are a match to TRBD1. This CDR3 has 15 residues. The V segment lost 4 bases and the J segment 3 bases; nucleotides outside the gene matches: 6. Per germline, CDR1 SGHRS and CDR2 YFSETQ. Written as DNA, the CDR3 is TGCGCCAGCAGCCCAGGGACAGGGGTTGACTATGGCTACACCTTC. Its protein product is CASSPGTGVDYGYTF.

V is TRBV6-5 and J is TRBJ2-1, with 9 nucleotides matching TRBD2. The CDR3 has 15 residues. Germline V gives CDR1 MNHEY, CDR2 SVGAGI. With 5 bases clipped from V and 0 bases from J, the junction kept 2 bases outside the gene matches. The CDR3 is CASSHSGSSYNEQFF. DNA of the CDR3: TGTGCCAGCAGTCATAGCGGGAGCTCCTACAATGAGCAGTTCTTC.

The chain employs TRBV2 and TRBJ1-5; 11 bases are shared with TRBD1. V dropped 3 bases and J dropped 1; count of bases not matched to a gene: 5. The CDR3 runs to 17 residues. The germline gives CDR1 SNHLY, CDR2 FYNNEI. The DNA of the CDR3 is TGTGCCAGCAGTGAGAGGACAGGGGGCTTAAGCAATCAGCCCCAGCATTTT. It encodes CASSERTGGLSNQPQHF.

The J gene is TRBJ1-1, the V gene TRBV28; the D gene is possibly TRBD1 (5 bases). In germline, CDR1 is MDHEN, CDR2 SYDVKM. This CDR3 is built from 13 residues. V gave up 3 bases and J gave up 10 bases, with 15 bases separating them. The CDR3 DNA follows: TGTGCCAGCAGTTTCGCAGGGCCTGGGATAGCTTTCTTT. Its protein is CASSFAGPGIAFF.

CDR3 loop: CSVLSGGGDTEAFF. CDR3 DNA: TGCAGCGTTTTATCCGGGGGTGGTGACACTGAAGCTTTCTTT. The chain has TRBV29-1 and TRBJ1-1, with a tentative D call TRBD1 (5 bases). Trimming took 5 bases from V and 3 from J, leaving 16 bases between them. The CDR3 sequence is 14 residues long. CDR1 is SQVTM and CDR2 is ANQGSEA in the germline V gene.

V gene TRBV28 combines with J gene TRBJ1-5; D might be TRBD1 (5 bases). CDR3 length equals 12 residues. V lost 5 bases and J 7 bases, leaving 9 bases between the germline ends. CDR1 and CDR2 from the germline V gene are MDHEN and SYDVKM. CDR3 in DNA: TGTGCCAGCAGTCGATACAGGCAGCCCCAGCATTTT. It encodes CASSRYRQPQHF.

The CDR3 DNA reads as TGTGCCAGCAGCTTAGAGACTAGCGGGACTGCAGATACGCAGTATTTT. Its translation is CASSLETSGTADTQYF. This chain joins TRBV7-2 and TRBJ2-3, with 11 nucleotides matching TRBD2. The V segment lost 1 base and the J segment 4 bases; nucleotides outside the gene matches: 4. Germline V gene sequence: CDR1 SGHTA, CDR2 FQGNSA. CDR3 length: 16 residues.